This T cell receptor (beta chain) was profiled in a study of radiotherapy plus CTLA-4 blockade in lung cancer. Across the study: Objective responses occurred in 18% of patients; over 30% had disease control. Study outcomes and limitations: Reportedly, early blood T cell clone dynamics best predicted response, with interferon-beta. Radiotherapy with ipilimumab was followed by blood expansion of tumor-derived clones.

Here immunoSEQ multiplex PCR was the method, and the copy in TCRdb shows in-frame clones only, minus some. The sample lists 15,000 or so clones, around 70% occurring once. This clone was detected a few times. Its cognate antigen is unknown. In chemo-refractory metastatic non-small-cell lung cancer, patients got ipilimumab CTLA-4 blockade together with focal radiation. This receptor was obtained from a human donor with non-small cell lung cancer whose response to radiotherapy plus ipilimumab could not be evaluated. The sample consisted of peripheral blood, taken from a patient treated with radiotherapy plus ipilimumab.

The CDR3 sequence is CASSPRHGPTEAFF. CDR3 sequence (DNA): TGTGCCAGCAGTCCCAGACATGGGCCCACTGAAGCTTTCTTT. The V gene is TRBV6-5, the J gene TRBJ1-1; the D is unclear. The CDR3 length is 14 residues. The germline V and J ends were trimmed by 5 bases and 4 bases, with 14 bases remaining between them. The V gene's germline CDR1 is MNHEY and CDR2 SVGAGI.